This is a list of T cell receptor beta chains from one sample in a study of vaccination effects on CD4 cells after COVID-19. For these receptors, no antigen is known. The protocol was immunoSEQ multiplex PCR, while the TCRdb copy is restricted to in-frame clones and leaves out a portion. The table includes 70,000 to 95,000 clones, around 70% detected once. The sample was CD4+ T cells from PBMCs cultured with HCoV-229E spike peptides, taken before COVID-19 vaccination. Receptors originate from a human donor who received a COVID-19 vaccine. Each CDR3 is given without its conserved first and last residue.

J gene: TRBJ2-1
V gene: TRBV7-2
CDR3 protein: ASSLVGGTGEYNEQF

J gene: TRBJ2-2
V gene: TRBV5-4
CDR3 protein: ASSIHTGELF

J gene: TRBJ1-2
V gene: TRBV20-1
CDR3 protein: SAPLGGFYT

J gene: TRBJ2-3
V gene: TRBV7-2
CDR3 protein: ASSPGGLAGIDTQY

J gene: TRBJ1-1
V gene: TRBV24-1
CDR3 protein: ATSPQGGTEAF

J gene: TRBJ2-1
V gene: TRBV19
CDR3 protein: ASSIRTRQF

J gene: TRBJ1-3
V gene: TRBV7-2
CDR3 protein: ASSLGTFSGNTIY

J gene: TRBJ1-1
V gene: TRBV5-1
CDR3 protein: ASSLVRENTEAF

J gene: TRBJ2-1
V gene: TRBV4-1
CDR3 protein: ASSHLGGEQF

J gene: TRBJ1-1
V gene: TRBV4-2
CDR3 protein: ASSRGNQNTEAF

J gene: TRBJ1-1
V gene: TRBV24-1
CDR3 protein: ATSDPGVTEAF

J gene: TRBJ1-5
V gene: TRBV19
CDR3 protein: ASSVNSNQPQH

J gene: TRBJ1-4
V gene: TRBV7-9
CDR3 protein: ASNQGQGWEKLF

J gene: TRBJ1-1
V gene: TRBV3-1/TRBV3-2
CDR3 protein: ASSQLNTEAF

J gene: TRBJ2-4
V gene: TRBV2
CDR3 protein: ASSDQGGSNIQY

J gene: TRBJ2-2
V gene: TRBV7-2
CDR3 protein: ASSLFSGDSNGELF

J gene: TRBJ2-2
V gene: TRBV24-1
CDR3 protein: ATSDGGAETGELF

J gene: TRBJ2-4
V gene: TRBV10-3
CDR3 protein: AISRDRGENIQY

J gene: TRBJ2-3
V gene: TRBV5-1
CDR3 protein: ASSLDTGNTQY

J gene: TRBJ1-6
V gene: TRBV5-5
CDR3 protein: ASSFGSPPNSPLH

J gene: TRBJ2-5
V gene: TRBV5-1
CDR3 protein: ASSSQLLAPQETQY

J gene: TRBJ2-5
V gene: TRBV11-1
CDR3 protein: ASSLSAREQTQY

J gene: TRBJ1-1
V gene: TRBV15
CDR3 protein: ATSRSGGSREAF

J gene: TRBJ2-2
V gene: TRBV19
CDR3 protein: ASRDSGGATGELF

J gene: TRBJ1-3
V gene: TRBV7-3
CDR3 protein: ASSRDPNGNTIY

J gene: TRBJ2-1
V gene: TRBV5-1
CDR3 protein: ASSNGASGMDEQF

J gene: TRBJ2-2
V gene: TRBV18
CDR3 protein: ASSPRQADTGELF

J gene: TRBJ1-1
V gene: TRBV5-1
CDR3 protein: ASSLQGPGTTEAF

J gene: TRBJ1-5
V gene: TRBV5-1
CDR3 protein: ASSFGTDSNQPQH

J gene: TRBJ1-5
V gene: TRBV12-5
CDR3 protein: ASGLTERQPQH

J gene: TRBJ2-2
V gene: TRBV15
CDR3 protein: ATSRGQSTGELF

J gene: TRBJ1-1
V gene: TRBV30
CDR3 protein: AWVRRIQDTEAF

J gene: TRBJ2-1
V gene: TRBV14
CDR3 protein: ASSQLGGGGQVRNEQF

J gene: TRBJ1-2
V gene: TRBV28
CDR3 protein: ASSPIDRGRANYGYT

J gene: TRBJ2-2
V gene: TRBV2
CDR3 protein: ASVRDRGTGELF

J gene: TRBJ1-2
V gene: TRBV7-2
CDR3 protein: ASSLKDTRWGYT

J gene: TRBJ1-3
V gene: TRBV10-3
CDR3 protein: AISEYVSGNTIY

J gene: TRBJ2-1
V gene: TRBV18
CDR3 protein: ASQGLAGVNNEQF

J gene: TRBJ2-5
V gene: TRBV24-1
CDR3 protein: ATSIKVFKETQY

J gene: TRBJ1-6
V gene: TRBV4-1
CDR3 protein: ASSQDGLPFSYNSPLH

J gene: TRBJ2-3
V gene: TRBV20-1
CDR3 protein: SDPSDTQY

J gene: TRBJ2-5
V gene: TRBV24-1
CDR3 protein: ATRDRGRETQY

J gene: TRBJ1-1
V gene: TRBV12-3/TRBV12-4
CDR3 protein: ATGREGNTEAF

J gene: TRBJ2-5
V gene: TRBV11-2
CDR3 protein: ASSLVVFPRGETQY

J gene: TRBJ1-2
V gene: TRBV19
CDR3 protein: ASLKGDYGYT

J gene: TRBJ1-5
V gene: TRBV25-1
CDR3 protein: ASSRGYQPQH

J gene: TRBJ1-1
V gene: TRBV5-8
CDR3 protein: ASRGRGIEAF

J gene: TRBJ1-2
V gene: TRBV10-2
CDR3 protein: ASSLGTVNYGYT

J gene: TRBJ1-3
V gene: TRBV28
CDR3 protein: ASTPTSSSGNTIY

J gene: TRBJ1-5
V gene: TRBV4-3
CDR3 protein: ASSQEEAKPQH

J gene: TRBJ1-1
V gene: TRBV10-3
CDR3 protein: AISGLGGPTEAF

J gene: TRBJ1-2
V gene: TRBV2
CDR3 protein: ASSVLWGDSGYT

J gene: TRBJ2-5
V gene: TRBV5-4
CDR3 protein: ASSLDRQETQY

J gene: TRBJ2-3
V gene: TRBV7-9
CDR3 protein: ASSPGDRETDTQY

J gene: TRBJ2-6
V gene: TRBV7-7
CDR3 protein: ASSPRAGRKARSSGANVLT